The rows below give T cell receptor beta chains drawn from one sample of a study of CD8 T cells in Susac syndrome. MiXCR, run by TCRdb on the immunoSEQ multiplex PCR reads, gives a single entry per CDR3 protein. The sample holds approximately 300,000 distinct CDR3 sequences, roughly 85% seen once. The sample comprised CD8+ T cells from PBMCs. The receptors originated from a human donor with multiple sclerosis. CDR3s include the opening cysteine and the closing phenylalanine or tryptophan. The order of the fields is D gene, V gene, J gene, CDR3 protein. D genes are given only for firm matches.

D gene: TRBD1; V gene: TRBV29-1; J gene: TRBJ1-5; CDR3 protein: CSVGDRGRNQPQHF
D gene: -; V gene: TRBV7-9; J gene: TRBJ2-7; CDR3 protein: CASSPHPVDSYEQYF
D gene: TRBD1; V gene: TRBV7-9; J gene: TRBJ2-3; CDR3 protein: CASSFPQGGRTDTQYF
D gene: TRBD2; V gene: TRBV3-1; J gene: TRBJ2-1; CDR3 protein: CASSRRLAGYNEQFF
D gene: -; V gene: TRBV12-3/TRBV12-4; J gene: TRBJ2-5; CDR3 protein: CASSPSGYQETQYF
D gene: -; V gene: TRBV11-2; J gene: TRBJ2-1; CDR3 protein: CASSHLGGGRVGGEQFF
D gene: -; V gene: TRBV19; J gene: TRBJ2-7; CDR3 protein: CASSPAYGEQYF
D gene: TRBD2; V gene: TRBV19; J gene: TRBJ2-1; CDR3 protein: CASSILLAGEDEQFF
D gene: -; V gene: TRBV6-2/TRBV6-3; J gene: TRBJ1-5; CDR3 protein: CASSSDGKPQHF
D gene: TRBD1; V gene: TRBV7-9; J gene: TRBJ2-3; CDR3 protein: CASSLPGQATDTQYF
D gene: -; V gene: TRBV28; J gene: TRBJ1-1; CDR3 protein: CASSGRGGDLGTEAFF